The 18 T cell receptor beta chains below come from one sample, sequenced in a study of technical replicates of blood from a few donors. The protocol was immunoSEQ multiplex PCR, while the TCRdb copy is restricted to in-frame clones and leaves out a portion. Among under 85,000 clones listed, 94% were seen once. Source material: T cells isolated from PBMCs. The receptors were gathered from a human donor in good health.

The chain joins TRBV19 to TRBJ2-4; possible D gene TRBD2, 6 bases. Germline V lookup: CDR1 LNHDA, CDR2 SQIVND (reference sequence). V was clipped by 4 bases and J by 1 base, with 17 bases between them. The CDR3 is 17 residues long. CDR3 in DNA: TGTGCCAGTAGTACCCCTCCCGGAGGGGCCGCCAAAAACATTCAGTACTTC. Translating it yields CASSTPPGGAAKNIQYF.

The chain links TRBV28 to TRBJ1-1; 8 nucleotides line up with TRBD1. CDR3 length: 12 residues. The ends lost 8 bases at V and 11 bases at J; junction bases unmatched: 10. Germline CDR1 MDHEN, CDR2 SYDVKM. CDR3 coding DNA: TGTGCCAGCGAAGGGGCAGGGGGCTTCGCTTTCTTT. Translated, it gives CASEGAGGFAFF.

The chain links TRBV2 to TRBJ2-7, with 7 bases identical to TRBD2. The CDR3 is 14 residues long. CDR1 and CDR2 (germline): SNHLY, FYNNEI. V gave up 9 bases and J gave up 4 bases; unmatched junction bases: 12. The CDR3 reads CARQRDLNSYEQYF. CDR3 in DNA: TGTGCCAGACAGCGGGACCTTAACTCTTACGAGCAGTACTTC.

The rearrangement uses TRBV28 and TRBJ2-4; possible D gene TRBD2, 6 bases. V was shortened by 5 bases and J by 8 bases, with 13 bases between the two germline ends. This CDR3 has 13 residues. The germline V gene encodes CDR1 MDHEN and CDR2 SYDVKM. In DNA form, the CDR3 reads TGTGCCAGCAGTCTCAGACTAGGGGACATTCAGTACTTC. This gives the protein CASSLRLGDIQYF.

This CDR3 reads CASSPFRGNTGELFF. The CDR3 DNA reads as TGTGCCAGCAGCCCATTCCGGGGGAACACCGGGGAGCTGTTTTTT. The chain is built from TRBV6-5 and TRBJ2-2; maybe TRBD2 (5 bases). CDR1 is MNHEY and CDR2 is SVGAGI in the germline V gene. This CDR3 has 15 amino acids. With 6 bases removed from V and 1 base from J, the gap between germline ends came to 12 bases.

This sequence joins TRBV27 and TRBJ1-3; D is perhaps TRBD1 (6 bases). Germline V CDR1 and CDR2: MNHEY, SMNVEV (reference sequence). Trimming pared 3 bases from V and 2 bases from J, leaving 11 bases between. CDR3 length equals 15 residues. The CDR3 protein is CASSFQGSPGNTIYF. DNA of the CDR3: TGTGCCAGCAGTTTCCAGGGGTCCCCTGGAAACACCATATATTTT.

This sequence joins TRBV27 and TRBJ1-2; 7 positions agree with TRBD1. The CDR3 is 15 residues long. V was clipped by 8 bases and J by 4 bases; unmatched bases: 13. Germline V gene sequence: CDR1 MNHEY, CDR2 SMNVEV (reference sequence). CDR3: CASRPQGISLYGYTF. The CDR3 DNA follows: TGTGCCAGCCGACCACAGGGGATCTCACTCTATGGCTACACCTTC.

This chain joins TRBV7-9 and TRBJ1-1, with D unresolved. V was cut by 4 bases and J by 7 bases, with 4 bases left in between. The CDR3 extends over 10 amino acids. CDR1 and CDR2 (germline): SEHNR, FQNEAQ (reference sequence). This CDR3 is CASSSREAFF. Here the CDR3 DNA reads TGTGCCAGCAGCTCTCGTGAAGCTTTCTTT.

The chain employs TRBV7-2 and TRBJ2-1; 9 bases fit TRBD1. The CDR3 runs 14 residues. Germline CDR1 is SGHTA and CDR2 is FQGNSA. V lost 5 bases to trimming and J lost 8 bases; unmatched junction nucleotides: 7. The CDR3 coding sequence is TGTGCCAGCAGCCGAACCGGGACAGGGTATGAGCAGTTCTTC. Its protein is CASSRTGTGYEQFF.

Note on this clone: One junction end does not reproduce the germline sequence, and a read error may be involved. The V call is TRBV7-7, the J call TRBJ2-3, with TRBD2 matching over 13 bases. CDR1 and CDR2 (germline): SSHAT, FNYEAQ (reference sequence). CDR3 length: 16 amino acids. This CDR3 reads CASSSTTSGGPDTQYF. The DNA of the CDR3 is TGTGCTAGCAGCTCCACGACTAGCGGGGGGCCAGATACGCAGTATTTT.

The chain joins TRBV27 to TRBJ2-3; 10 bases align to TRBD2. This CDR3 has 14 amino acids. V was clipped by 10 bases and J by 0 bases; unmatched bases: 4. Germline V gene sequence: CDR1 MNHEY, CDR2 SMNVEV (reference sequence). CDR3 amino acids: CATRTSGSTDTQYF. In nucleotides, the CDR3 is TGTGCCACTCGGACTAGCGGCAGCACAGATACGCAGTATTTT.

The CDR3 is CASSLAPLETDTQYF. CDR3 in DNA: TGTGCCAGCAGCTTAGCGCCTTTAGAGACAGATACGCAGTATTTT. The chain joins TRBV7-9 to TRBJ2-3; no clear D. With 0 bases removed from V and 3 bases from J, the gap between germline ends came to 10 bases. Germline CDR1 SEHNR, CDR2 FQNEAQ (reference sequence). This CDR3 contains 15 residues.

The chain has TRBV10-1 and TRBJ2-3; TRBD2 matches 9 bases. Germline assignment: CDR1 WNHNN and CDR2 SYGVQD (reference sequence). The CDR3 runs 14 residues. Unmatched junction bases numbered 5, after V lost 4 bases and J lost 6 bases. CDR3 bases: TGCGCCAGCAGTGTAGCGGGAGAAGGGGATACGCAGTATTTT. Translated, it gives CASSVAGEGDTQYF.

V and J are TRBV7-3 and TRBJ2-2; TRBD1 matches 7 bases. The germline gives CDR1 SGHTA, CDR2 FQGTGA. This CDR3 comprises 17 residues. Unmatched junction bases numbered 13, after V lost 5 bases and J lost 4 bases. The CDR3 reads CASSPIYRGRGTGELFF. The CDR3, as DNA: TGTGCCAGCAGCCCGATTTACAGGGGTCGGGGCACCGGGGAGCTGTTTTTT.

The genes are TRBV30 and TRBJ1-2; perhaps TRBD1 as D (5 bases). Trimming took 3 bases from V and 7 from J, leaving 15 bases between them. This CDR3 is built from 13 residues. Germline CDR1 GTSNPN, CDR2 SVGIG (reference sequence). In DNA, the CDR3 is TGTGCCTGGAGAGATCAACCCGGGGGTGGCTACACCTTC. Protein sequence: CAWRDQPGGGYTF.

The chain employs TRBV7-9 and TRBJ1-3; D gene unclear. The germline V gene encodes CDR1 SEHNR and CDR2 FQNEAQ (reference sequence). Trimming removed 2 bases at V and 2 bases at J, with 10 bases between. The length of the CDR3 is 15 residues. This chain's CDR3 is CASSLFRSPGNTIYF. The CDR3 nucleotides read TGTGCCAGCAGCTTATTCAGGTCTCCTGGAAACACCATATATTTT. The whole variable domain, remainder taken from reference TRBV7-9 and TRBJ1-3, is DTGVSQNPRHKITKRGQNVTFRCDPISEHNRLYWYRQTLGQGPEFLTYFQNEAQLEKSRLLSDRFSAERPKGSFSTLEIQRTEQGDSAMYLCASSLFRSPGNTIYFGEGSWLTVV.

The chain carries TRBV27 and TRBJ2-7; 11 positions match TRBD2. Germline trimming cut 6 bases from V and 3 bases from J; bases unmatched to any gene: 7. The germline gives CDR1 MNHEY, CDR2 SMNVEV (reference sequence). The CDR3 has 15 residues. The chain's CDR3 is CASRIAGGGGYEQYF. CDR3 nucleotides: TGTGCCAGCAGGATAGCGGGAGGGGGGGGCTACGAGCAGTACTTC.

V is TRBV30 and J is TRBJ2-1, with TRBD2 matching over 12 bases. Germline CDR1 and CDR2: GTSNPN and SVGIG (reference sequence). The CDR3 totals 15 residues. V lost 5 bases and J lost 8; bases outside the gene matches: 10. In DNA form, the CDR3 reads TGTGCCTGGGGACTAGCGGGGCGCCTAGGCGATGAGCAGTTCTTC. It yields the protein CAWGLAGRLGDEQFF.